One sample yielded the 18 T cell receptor beta chains listed below, sequenced in a study of cytomegalovirus exposure and HLA in healthy donors. 13 Jbeta primers and 60 Vbeta primers were used for the PCR. Method: immunoSEQ multiplex PCR; TCRdb's copy keeps in-frame clones and lacks some. The sample carries approximately 160,000 clones, 82% recorded once. Input material: PBMCs. These receptors were taken from a girl aged 2 to 9 in good health and CMV-seropositive.

This clone has a handful of counts. Here the CDR3 reads CASSQGSWTDEQYF. The CDR3 bases are TGTGCCAGCAGCCAAGGCTCTTGGACAGACGAGCAGTACTTC. The chain is built from TRBV14 and TRBJ2-7, with D perhaps matching TRBD1 (6 bases). Germline lookup yields CDR1 SGHDN and CDR2 FVKESK. The CDR3 runs to 14 residues. Trimming took off 1 base at V and 5 bases at J, with 12 bases between the two ends. Full variable domain (missing parts from reference TRBV14 and TRBJ2-7): EAGVTQFPSHSVIEKGQTVTLRCDPISGHDNLYWYRRVMGKEIKFLLHFVKESKQDESGMPNNRFLAERTGGTYSTLKVQPAELEDSGVYFCASSQGSWTDEQYFGPGTRLTVT.

This clone was picked up a small number of times. CDR3: CATSRGLAGAEKGDTQYF. In nucleotides, the CDR3 is TGTGCCACCAGCAGGGGTCTAGCGGGAGCCGAGAAGGGAGATACGCAGTATTTT. The chain carries TRBV15 and TRBJ2-3; 10 bases map to TRBD2. The V segment lost 3 bases and the J segment 5 bases; nucleotides outside the gene matches: 14. CDR3 length: 18 residues. The germline V gene encodes CDR1 LNHNV and CDR2 YYDKDF (reference sequence).

V is TRBV30 and J is TRBJ2-7, with 10 nucleotides matching TRBD2. The V gene's germline CDR1 is GTSNPN and CDR2 SVGIG (reference sequence). The J segment lost 4 bases and the V segment lost 3 bases, leaving 6 bases of the junction unmatched. CDR3 length equals 14 residues. CDR3 DNA: TGTGCCTGGAGACGGGGGACTAGCGTTTACGAGCAGTACTTC. Translated: CAWRRGTSVYEQYF.

J is TRBJ2-1 and V is TRBV7-8, with a possible D match to TRBD2 (5 bases). The germline V gene encodes CDR1 SGHVS and CDR2 FQNEAQ. V was clipped by 2 bases and J by 8 bases, with 19 bases between them. This CDR3 comprises 16 residues. The CDR3 DNA follows: TGTGCCAGCAGCTTACCCACTCGGGGTCTCGGCCATGAGCAGTTCTTC. It codes for CASSLPTRGLGHEQFF.

This clone has a single count. The chain recombines TRBV7-9 with TRBJ2-2; 7 bases align to TRBD1. CDR1 is SEHNR and CDR2 is FQNEAQ in the germline V gene (reference sequence). V lost 4 bases, J lost 8 bases, and 1 base stayed unmatched. The CDR3 spans 12 residues. The DNA of the CDR3 is TGTGCCAGCAGCTGGGGACAGGGGGAGCTGTTTTTT. Translating it yields CASSWGQGELFF.

This clone was recorded a few times. V gene TRBV27 combines with J gene TRBJ2-2; a weak D match, TRBD2 (6 bases). The CDR3 is 14 amino acids. Germline V gene lookup returns CDR1 MNHEY and CDR2 SMNVEV (reference sequence). V dropped 2 bases and J dropped 9 bases, with 13 bases sitting between them. CDR3 sequence: CASSLAGYPRELFF. The CDR3 nucleotides read TGTGCCAGCAGTTTAGCGGGGTACCCCCGGGAGCTGTTTTTT.

The gene calls are TRBV5-6 and TRBJ1-3; a weak D match, TRBD1 (6 bases). The germline V gene has CDR1 SGHDT and CDR2 YYEEEE. V was trimmed by 3 bases and J by 4 bases, leaving 11 bases between them. The CDR3 runs 14 residues. The DNA for the CDR3 is TGTGCCAGCAGCTACGGGACAATCGGAAACACCATATATTTT. Translated, it gives CASSYGTIGNTIYF.

The chain has TRBV30 and TRBJ2-2; 7 bases match TRBD2. The V and J ends lost 1 base and 3 bases, in that order; junction bases with no gene match: 5. The CDR3 has 15 residues. The germline gives CDR1 GTSNPN, CDR2 SVGIG (reference sequence). This CDR3 reads CAWSEPGGHTGELFF. The CDR3 DNA sequence: TGTGCCTGGAGTGAGCCGGGAGGTCACACCGGGGAGCTGTTTTTT.

The chain recombines TRBV23-1 with TRBJ2-1; D possibly corresponds to TRBD1 (5 bases). TRBV23-1 is recorded as an ORF, its role being uncertain. V shed 9 bases and J shed 7 bases, with 16 bases lying between them. The CDR3 contains 13 residues. CDR3 amino acids: CARSLRGSNEQFF. The CDR3 nucleotides read TGCGCCAGATCCCTAAGGGGCAGTAATGAGCAGTTCTTC.

The rearrangement joins TRBV5-1 to TRBJ1-1; D perhaps matches TRBD1 (6 bases). V gave up 4 bases and J gave up 1 base, with 11 bases separating them. Germline lookup yields CDR1 SGHRS and CDR2 YFSETQ. The CDR3 covers 14 residues. Here the CDR3 DNA reads TGCGCCAGCAGCGAACAACAGGGGAACACTGAAGCTTTCTTT. Its protein is CASSEQQGNTEAFF.

In DNA, the CDR3 is TGTGCCTCCTCCACCCAAGACAGTATGGGGGCGTTAGACTACTCTGGGGCCAACGTCCTGACTTTC. It specifies CASSTQDSMGALDYSGANVLTF. This chain connects TRBV13 to TRBJ2-6; perhaps TRBD1 as D (6 bases). Germline-derived CDR1 and CDR2 are PRHDT and FYEKMQ (reference sequence). V lost 11 bases and J lost 0, with 35 bases in between. The CDR3 sequence is 22 residues long.

The rearrangement links TRBV11-2 to TRBJ1-1; no clear D. V lost 5 bases and J 5 bases, leaving 18 bases between the germline ends. CDR1 and CDR2 from the germline V gene are SGHAT and FQNNGV. There are 15 residues in the CDR3. CDR3 protein: CASSLFREQGTEAFF. The CDR3 DNA follows: TGTGCCAGCAGCCTCTTCCGGGAGCAAGGGACTGAAGCTTTCTTT.

The gene calls are TRBV6-4 and TRBJ2-3; 10 nucleotides line up with TRBD2. This CDR3 has 15 residues. Trimming cost V 5 bases and J 2 bases; bases outside gene matches: 4. Germline V gene sequence: CDR1 MRHNA, CDR2 SNTAGT. Here the CDR3 DNA reads TGTGCCAGCAGTCCGACTAGCGGGTCCACAGATACGCAGTATTTT. Its protein is CASSPTSGSTDTQYF.

The chain combines TRBV7-9 with TRBJ2-7; D possibly corresponds to TRBD2 (6 bases). Trimming left V 5 bases short and J 7 bases short, with 18 bases between. This CDR3 is 14 amino acids long. Germline CDR1 is SEHNR and CDR2 is FQNEAQ (reference sequence). The CDR3 spells CASSPTWGRGEQYF. The DNA for the CDR3 is TGTGCCAGCAGCCCAACATGGGGCCGGGGGGAGCAGTACTTC.

With regard to this clone: The junction departs from germline at one end; a sequencing error may be responsible. This chain connects TRBV30 to TRBJ1-5, with D unresolved. CDR1 is GTSNPN and CDR2 is SVGIG in the germline V gene (reference sequence). The CDR3 is 16 amino acids. As DNA, the CDR3 is TGTGCCTGGACTAGAACGGCGGGGAATCCCCCCGCCAAATTTTTTTTT. It specifies CAWTRTAGNPPAKFFF.

The chain has TRBV29-1 and TRBJ2-7, with 8 bases identical to TRBD1. This CDR3 comprises 13 residues. Germline CDR1 is SQVTM and CDR2 is ANQGSEA. The ends lost 6 bases at V and 5 bases at J; junction bases unmatched: 9. CDR3 region: CSVIQGAVDEQYF. The CDR3 region has the DNA TGCAGCGTGATTCAGGGGGCAGTCGACGAGCAGTACTTC.

This clone is a singleton in its sample. The rearrangement joins TRBV10-3 to TRBJ1-3, with D perhaps TRBD1 (5 bases). Trimming pared 11 bases from V and 0 bases from J, leaving 14 bases between. Looked up from germline, CDR1 is ENHRY and CDR2 is SYGVKD. CDR3 length: 14 amino acids. DNA for the CDR3: TGTGCCGCCGGTGGGGGGTCCTCTGGAAACACCATATATTTT. Translating it yields CAAGGGSSGNTIYF.

The chain is built from TRBV9 and TRBJ2-1, with D possibly being TRBD2 (5 bases). The ends were cut back, 3 bases at V and 3 bases at J, with 13 bases in the middle. The germline V gene has CDR1 SGDLS and CDR2 YYNGEE. The CDR3 consists of 15 residues. The CDR3 nucleotides are TGTGCCAGCAGCGGAAGAGGGATAGACTACAATGAGCAGTTCTTC. This gives the protein CASSGRGIDYNEQFF.